These 5 T cell receptor beta chains were all obtained from the same sample, sequenced in a study of identical twins. TCRdb fed the 5' RACE reads into MiXCR, producing one record per CDR3 protein. The sample records about 200,000 distinct CDR3 sequences, over 5% being singletons. These same records also appear under a second study, on T cells expressing NK-cell markers.

Sequences were obtained from CD8+ T cells sorted from blood. The receptors shown here come from a woman younger than 35 in good health.

The chain couples TRBV30 to TRBJ1-1, with D possibly being TRBD1 (6 bases). The CDR3 sequence is 11 residues long. The germline V gene has CDR1 GTSNPN and CDR2 SVGIG (reference sequence). V was pared by 4 bases and J by 12 bases, with 15 bases between. As DNA, the CDR3 is TGTGCCTGGACGATGACAGGCGAGACTTTCTTT. Translating it yields CAWTMTGETFF.

This clonotype has a count of ten or more. V gene TRBV7-8 combines with J gene TRBJ2-7, with 8 bases aligning to TRBD1. Looked up from germline, CDR1 is SGHVS and CDR2 is FQNEAQ. The CDR3 sequence is 15 residues long. Trimming removed 6 bases from V and 0 bases from J; junction bases left unmatched: 7. The CDR3 sequence: CASRFSQGASYEQYF. For the CDR3, the DNA is TGTGCCAGCAGGTTTAGCCAGGGGGCCTCCTACGAGCAGTACTTC.

The rearrangement joins TRBV7-3 to TRBJ2-2, with D unclear. This CDR3 contains 18 residues. Trimming removed 2 bases from V and 2 bases from J, with 18 bases in between. Germline V gene data show CDR1 as SGHTA and CDR2 as FQGTGA. The CDR3 sequence is CASSLLLGPVINTGELFF. DNA of the CDR3: TGTGCCAGCAGCTTACTCCTAGGTCCGGTTATAAACACCGGGGAGCTGTTTTTT.

V usage is TRBV27 and J usage is TRBJ2-7, with TRBD1 as a possible D gene (5 bases). The CDR3 runs to 16 residues. Trimming took 3 bases from V and 3 from J, leaving 18 bases between them. Germline values: CDR1 MNHEY, CDR2 SMNVEV (reference sequence). CDR3 residues: CASSFSGDSSVYEQYF. The CDR3 DNA is TGTGCCAGCAGTTTCTCAGGAGACAGTTCAGTCTACGAGCAGTACTTC.

There are a few counts of this clonotype. V usage is TRBV27 and J usage is TRBJ2-2; D remains unclear. Germline V gene data show CDR1 as MNHEY and CDR2 as SMNVEV (reference sequence). There are 15 residues in the CDR3. V was shortened by 4 bases and J by 1 base, with 10 bases between the two germline ends. The CDR3 nucleotides are TGTGCCAGCAGTTCCCGGGTTCTGAACACCGGGGAGCTGTTTTTT. It specifies CASSSRVLNTGELFF.